This TCR beta chain was captured by sequencing in a study of cytomegalovirus exposure and HLA in healthy donors. Trimming removed 3 bases from V and 1 base from J; junction bases left unmatched: 1. Germline CDR1 SGHRS, CDR2 YFSETQ. The CDR3 extends over 15 amino acids. Profiling relied on immunoSEQ multiplex PCR, and the TCRdb table lists in-frame clones only, not all of them. The profile shows 170,000 or so clones, 85% of them singletons. Comments on this clone: What it recognizes is unknown.

Points from the study as a whole: Researchers reported that a few CMV-associated chains were confirmed in vitro as CMV antigen-specific.

The donors were in the roughly 130-subject validation cohort; that cohort was separate from the roughly 700-subject first cohort. The sequence derives from a man younger than 35 in good health and CMV-seropositive. The sample was PBMCs. The rearrangement links TRBV5-1 to TRBJ2-5; TRBD2 matches 12 bases. The CDR3 protein is CASSWTSGAQETQYF. In DNA, the CDR3 is TGCGCCAGCAGCTGGACTAGCGGGGCCCAAGAGACCCAGTACTTC.